The 24 T cell receptor beta chains below all came from one sample that was sequenced in a study of T cell responses to AZD1222 COVID-19 vaccine. Sequenced by immunoSEQ multiplex PCR; TCRdb stores in-frame clones only, minus some. The table lists about 170,000 clones, over 85% of them singletons. Material: peripheral blood, obtained on day 0 of AZD1222 vaccination. These receptors originate from an adult in good health.

This chain joins TRBV11-2 and TRBJ1-2; the D gene is possibly TRBD1 (5 bases). V was pared by 8 bases and J by 0 bases, with 13 bases between. This CDR3 has 14 amino acids. In germline, CDR1 is SGHAT, CDR2 FQNNGV. The CDR3 protein is CASAQRGANYGYTF. CDR3 nucleotides: TGTGCCAGCGCCCAAAGAGGGGCTAACTATGGCTACACCTTC.

This chain uses TRBV15 with TRBJ1-2; no definite D call. The CDR3 is made up of 11 amino acids. Looked up from germline, CDR1 is LNHNV and CDR2 is YYDKDF (reference sequence). V lost 3 bases, J lost 6 bases, and 5 bases lay in between. The CDR3 DNA is TGTGCCACCAGCAGCCTGGATGGCTACACCTTC. It encodes CATSSLDGYTF. Filled out from reference TRBV15 and TRBJ1-2, the complete variable domain reads DAMVIQNPRYQVTQFGKPVTLSCSQTLNHNVMYWYQQKSSQAPKLLFHYYDKDFNNEADTPDNFQSRRPNTSFCFLDIRSPGLGDTAMYLCATSSLDGYTFGSGTRLTVV.

This chain connects TRBV10-1 to TRBJ1-1; D is unclear. Trimming pared 0 bases from V and 9 bases from J, leaving 14 bases between. The germline CDR1 and CDR2 sequences are WNHNN and SYGVQD (reference sequence). The CDR3 totals 14 residues. The CDR3 sequence is CASSESKFVYKAFF. The CDR3, as DNA: TGCGCCAGCAGTGAGTCGAAGTTCGTGTACAAAGCTTTCTTT.

The J gene is TRBJ2-1, the V gene TRBV7-2, with D uncertain. The germline V and J ends were trimmed by 5 bases and 7 bases, with 15 bases remaining between them. CDR1 is SGHTA and CDR2 is FQGNSA in the germline V gene. The CDR3 is 14 amino acids. CDR3 residues: CASSPSPKVNEQFF. The CDR3 region has the DNA TGTGCCAGCAGCCCGTCCCCCAAGGTAAATGAGCAGTTCTTC.

The V call is TRBV27, the J call TRBJ2-7; maybe TRBD2 (6 bases). There are 15 residues in the CDR3. The V and J ends lost 3 bases and 5 bases respectively, with 17 bases between them. In germline, CDR1 is MNHEY, CDR2 SMNVEV (reference sequence). CDR3: CASSFSAGRAHEQYF. CDR3 coding DNA: TGTGCCAGCAGTTTTTCCGCGGGACGGGCCCACGAGCAGTACTTC.

This clone has a single count. The chain combines TRBV7-8 with TRBJ1-2; D not resolved. CDR1 is SGHVS, CDR2 FQNEAQ, per germline. This CDR3 is 12 amino acids long. Trimming took off 4 bases at V and 1 base at J, with 4 bases between the two ends. CDR3 sequence reads: CASSSDNYGYTF. CDR3 nucleotides: TGTGCCAGCAGCTCCGATAACTATGGCTACACCTTC.

Of note for this clone: This same CDR3 is encoded by further DNA sequences in the sample. This rearrangement joins TRBV18 to TRBJ2-7; D remains unclear. CDR1 and CDR2 from the germline V gene are KGHSH and LQKENI. The V end was cut by 1 base, the J end by 1 base, with 2 bases between. CDR3 size: 12 residues. CDR3 sequence reads: CASSPLSYEQYF. CDR3 DNA sequence: TGTGCCAGCTCACCACTGTCCTACGAGCAGTACTTC.

This chain connects TRBV7-8 to TRBJ2-5, with D perhaps TRBD2 (5 bases). CDR1 is SGHVS, CDR2 FQNEAQ, per germline. CDR3 size: 14 residues. V lost 5 bases to trimming and J lost 4 bases, with 14 bases between them. DNA for the CDR3: TGTGCCAGCAGCCCGACAAGGGAGTCAGAGACCCAGTACTTC. It yields the protein CASSPTRESETQYF.

The rearrangement uses TRBV6-1 and TRBJ1-1, with D unclear. The germline gives CDR1 MNHNS, CDR2 SASEGT. Trimming cost V 1 base and J 0 bases, with 6 bases left between them. The CDR3 totals 14 residues. The CDR3 sequence is CASSEVGMNTEAFF. The CDR3 DNA sequence: TGTGCCAGCAGTGAAGTAGGCATGAACACTGAAGCTTTCTTT.

The chain links TRBV5-6 to TRBJ2-7; 8 bases map to TRBD1. The CDR3 is 16 residues long. Germline V gene lookup returns CDR1 SGHDT and CDR2 YYEEEE. V was pared by 4 bases and J by 5 bases, with 14 bases of the junction left unmatched. This CDR3 reads CASSERYRQGINEQYF. Here the CDR3 DNA reads TGTGCCAGCAGCGAGCGTTATCGACAGGGGATCAACGAGCAGTACTTC.

This chain joins TRBV12-3 or TRBV12-4 and TRBJ1-6; D possibly corresponds to TRBD1 (6 bases). V lost 5 bases to trimming and J lost 10 bases, with 12 bases between them. This CDR3 comprises 13 residues. The CDR3 here is CASSQGLRSPLHF. CDR3 in DNA: TGTGCCAGCAGTCAGGGGTTGAGGTCACCCCTCCACTTT.

The chain couples TRBV5-1 to TRBJ1-1; 8 bases match TRBD1. CDR1 is SGHRS and CDR2 is YFSETQ in the germline V gene. The CDR3 is 14 residues long. V was clipped by 4 bases and J by 4 bases; unmatched bases: 6. In DNA form, the CDR3 reads TGCGCCAGCAGCGCGGACAGGGTAGGCACTGAAGCTTTCTTT. This codes for CASSADRVGTEAFF.

This chain uses TRBV7-9 with TRBJ2-3; 10 positions match TRBD2. The CDR3 is 16 residues long. The germline V gene has CDR1 SEHNR and CDR2 FQNEAQ (reference sequence). J was trimmed by 1 base and V by 5 bases; bases with no gene match: 6. The CDR3 DNA is TGTGCCAGCAGCCGTAGCGGGGGGCGGGGCACAGATACGCAGTATTTT. This gives the protein CASSRSGGRGTDTQYF.

This chain uses TRBV6-5 with TRBJ1-2, with D possibly TRBD1 on 5 matching bases. The germline V and J ends were trimmed by 11 bases and 0 bases, with 7 bases remaining between them. The CDR3 totals 11 residues. Germline V gives CDR1 MNHEY, CDR2 SVGAGI. CDR3 residues: CADRANYGYTF. The CDR3 region has the DNA TGTGCCGACAGAGCTAACTATGGCTACACCTTC.

The V and J genes are TRBV2 and TRBJ1-5, with 9 bases that match TRBD1. V lost 6 bases and J lost 1; bases outside the gene matches: 1. The CDR3 sequence is 14 residues long. CDR1 is SNHLY, CDR2 FYNNEI, per germline. CDR3 protein: CASSDRGSNQPQHF. The DNA for the CDR3 is TGTGCCAGCAGCGACAGGGGGAGCAATCAGCCCCAGCATTTT.

The rearrangement links TRBV6-5 to TRBJ2-6; no reliable D call. The V and J ends lost 1 base and 1 base respectively, with 8 bases between them. Germline CDR1 MNHEY, CDR2 SVGAGI. The CDR3 sequence is 16 residues long. The CDR3 loop is CASSYFGRSGANVLTF. CDR3 bases: TGTGCCAGCAGTTACTTTGGCAGGTCTGGGGCCAACGTCCTGACTTTC.

This sequence joins TRBV5-6 and TRBJ2-3; TRBD1 matches 12 bases. After removal of 4 bases from V and 1 base from J, the junction contained 7 bases not matched to a gene. CDR1 is SGHDT, CDR2 YYEEEE, per germline. This CDR3 spans 17 amino acids. The CDR3 sequence: CASSPGQGAGGTDTQYF. CDR3 nucleotide sequence: TGTGCCAGCAGCCCGGGACAGGGGGCCGGAGGCACAGATACGCAGTATTTT.

V usage is TRBV18 and J usage is TRBJ1-5; TRBD1 aligns across 8 bases. The CDR3 sequence is 17 residues long. V lost 6 bases to trimming and J lost 4 bases; unmatched junction nucleotides: 14. Per germline, CDR1 KGHSH and CDR2 LQKENI. CDR3 region: CASSLLPTGAVNQPQHF. The CDR3 coding sequence is TGTGCCAGCTCCCTCCTCCCGACAGGGGCCGTGAATCAGCCCCAGCATTTT. Full variable domain (missing parts from reference TRBV18 and TRBJ1-5): NAGVMQNPRHLVRRRGQEARLRCSPMKGHSHVYWYRQLPEEGLKFMVYLQKENIIDESGMPKERFSAEFPKEGPSILRIQQVVRGDSAAYFCASSLLPTGAVNQPQHFGDGTRLSIL.

The V call is TRBV7-9, the J call TRBJ1-5, with 9 bases fitting TRBD1. The V and J ends lost 5 bases and 2 bases, in that order; junction bases with no gene match: 10. The germline gives CDR1 SEHNR, CDR2 FQNEAQ (reference sequence). The CDR3 contains 17 residues. Written as DNA, the CDR3 is TGTGCCAGCAGCCACCATTTATGGGACAGGGGCAATCAGCCCCAGCATTTT. It encodes CASSHHLWDRGNQPQHF.

In this sample, this clone turned up once. The rearrangement uses TRBV15 and TRBJ1-5, with TRBD1 identical over 7 bases. The J segment lost 7 bases and the V segment lost 0 bases, leaving 6 bases of the junction unmatched. The CDR3 sequence is 15 residues long. Germline V gene data show CDR1 as LNHNV and CDR2 as YYDKDF (reference sequence). The CDR3 loop is CATSRDRGIGQPQHF. CDR3 DNA: TGTGCCACCAGCAGAGACAGGGGGATCGGGCAGCCCCAGCATTTT.

The chain is built from TRBV19 and TRBJ1-1; no definite D call. V shed 3 bases and J shed 7 bases, with 9 bases lying between them. This CDR3 has 12 residues. Germline loops: CDR1 LNHDA, CDR2 SQIVND (reference sequence). CDR3 in amino acids: CASSIAGHEAFF. The CDR3 DNA sequence: TGTGCCAGTAGTATCGCAGGTCATGAAGCTTTCTTT. The variable domain in full, completed from reference TRBV19 and TRBJ1-1, reads DGGITQSPKYLFRKEGQNVTLSCEQNLNHDAMYWYRQDPGQGLRLIYYSQIVNDFQKGDIAEGYSVSREKKESFPLTVTSAQKNPTAFYLCASSIAGHEAFFGQGTRLTVV.

This CDR3 reads CASSSNLGPWVDYEQYF. DNA for the CDR3: TGTGCCAGCAGCTCGAACTTGGGACCCTGGGTCGACTACGAGCAGTACTTC. The chain links TRBV7-9 to TRBJ2-7; the D gene could be TRBD1 or TRBD2 (5 bases each). This CDR3 is built from 17 residues. CDR1 and CDR2 from the germline V gene are SEHNR and FQNEAQ (reference sequence). V lost 4 bases and J lost 3, with 22 bases in between.

This chain uses TRBV9 with TRBJ1-1; 7 nucleotides agree with TRBD1. CDR3 size: 14 residues. Germline CDR1 SGDLS, CDR2 YYNGEE. V lost 0 bases to trimming and J lost 11 bases; unmatched junction nucleotides: 10. The chain's CDR3 is CASSVVPGGSRAFF. CDR3 DNA sequence: TGTGCCAGCAGCGTAGTTCCAGGGGGATCTCGGGCTTTCTTT.

The rearrangement joins TRBV5-4 to TRBJ2-7; either TRBD1 or TRBD2 may supply D (5 bases each). This CDR3 is 15 amino acids long. Trimming removed 5 bases from V and 0 bases from J, with 15 bases in between. Germline values: CDR1 SGHNT, CDR2 YYREEE (reference sequence). CDR3 sequence (DNA): TGTGCCAGCAGTGCCGGGACGGCGAGCTCCTACGAGCAGTACTTC. Its protein is CASSAGTASSYEQYF. The full variable domain, its missing parts supplied by reference TRBV5-4 and TRBJ2-7, is ETGVTQSPTHLIKTRGQQVTLRCSSQSGHNTVSWYQQALGQGPQFIFQYYREEENGRGNFPPRFSGLQFPNYSSELNVNALELDDSALYLCASSAGTASSYEQYFGPGTRLTVT.